These 16 T cell receptor beta chains were all obtained from the same sample, sequenced in a study of blood T cell repertoires in COVID-19. Using immunoSEQ multiplex PCR, the repertoire was profiled, and TCRdb retains in-frame clones only, with some absent. The data contain some 500,000 clones, 88% of them singletons. Sequencing was performed on PBMCs or T cells enriched from blood (not recorded which). These receptors were obtained from a middle-aged woman who had recovered from COVID-19.

This clone came up once. The V and J genes are TRBV11-3 and TRBJ2-1, with 7 bases identical to TRBD2. Germline V gives CDR1 SGHNT, CDR2 YENEEA. CDR3 length: 15 residues. After removal of 0 bases from V and 9 bases from J, the junction contained 8 bases not matched to a gene. This CDR3 is CASSLDLGLEFEQFF. The CDR3 nucleotides read TGTGCCAGCAGCTTAGATCTAGGACTAGAGTTTGAGCAGTTCTTC.

This clone was found once. Its ends do not fully match the called genes, so a read error is possible. V gene TRBV20-1 combines with J gene TRBJ1-2; D gene unclear. The germline gives CDR1 DFQATT, CDR2 SNEGSKA (reference sequence). There are 10 residues in the CDR3. CDR3 loop: CRASTVGYTF. CDR3 coding DNA: TGCAGGGCTAGTACGGTCGGCTACACCTTC.

The chain is built from TRBV4-3 and TRBJ1-6, with 7 bases matching TRBD1. V gave up 0 bases and J gave up 7 bases; unmatched junction bases: 9. Germline values: CDR1 LGHNA, CDR2 YSLEER. The CDR3 is 17 residues long. CDR3 nucleotides: TGCGCCAGCAGCCAAGAATTGTCGGGACAGCAAAATTCACCCCTCCACTTT. Encoded protein: CASSQELSGQQNSPLHF.

The chain is built from TRBV19 and TRBJ2-1, with 7 bases fitting TRBD2. Germline V lookup: CDR1 LNHDA, CDR2 SQIVND (reference sequence). The length of the CDR3 is 13 residues. The trim removed 5 bases at V and 10 bases at J, leaving 8 bases unmatched. The CDR3 nucleotides read TGTGCCAGTAGTTGGATAAGCGGGGCCGAGCAGTTCTTC. It translates to CASSWISGAEQFF.

The CDR3 loop reads CASSKTGGQVNQPQHF. The CDR3 nucleotides are TGTGCCAGCAGCAAAACCGGGGGACAGGTCAATCAGCCCCAGCATTTT. The chain employs TRBV11-2 and TRBJ1-5; TRBD1 matches 8 bases. The CDR3 is made up of 16 amino acids. The germline CDR1 and CDR2 sequences are SGHAT and FQNNGV. The trim removed 5 bases at V and 3 bases at J, leaving 9 bases unmatched.

The chain has TRBV5-1 and TRBJ1-6; D might be TRBD1 (6 bases). Trimming removed 4 bases at V and 5 bases at J, with 16 bases between. The germline V gene encodes CDR1 SGHRS and CDR2 YFSETQ. This CDR3 contains 16 residues. The CDR3 reads CASSREGTRNNSPLHF. The CDR3 DNA follows: TGCGCCAGCAGCCGGGAGGGGACACGGAATAATTCACCCCTCCACTTT.

The chain combines TRBV7-2 with TRBJ2-6; D might be TRBD2 (6 bases). Germline-derived CDR1 and CDR2 are SGHTA and FQGNSA. CDR3 size: 18 residues. Trimming shortened V by 1 base and J by 2 bases, and 15 bases separated the two germline ends. CDR3 residues: CASSLEGLPRTGANVLTF. As DNA, the CDR3 is TGTGCCAGCAGCTTAGAGGGACTCCCCAGGACTGGGGCCAACGTCCTGACTTTC.

The chain employs TRBV4-1 and TRBJ2-7; 10 positions agree with TRBD1. CDR1 and CDR2 (germline): MGHRA, YSYEKL. This CDR3 is built from 17 residues. J gave up 3 bases and V 1 base, and 9 bases lay outside the gene matches. The CDR3 is CASSQAKDRGLGYEQYF. CDR3 coding DNA: TGCGCCAGCAGCCAAGCGAAAGACAGGGGGCTCGGCTACGAGCAGTACTTC.

V is TRBV6-2 or TRBV6-3 and J is TRBJ1-1; no definite D call. The germline V gene encodes CDR1 MNHEY and CDR2 SVGEGT. The CDR3 consists of 13 residues. V lost 2 bases and J 4 bases, leaving 8 bases between the germline ends. Written as DNA, the CDR3 is TGTGCCAGCAGTTACGCGGCCAGCACTGAAGCTTTCTTT. Its protein product is CASSYAASTEAFF.

V gene TRBV19 combines with J gene TRBJ2-1, with TRBD2 identical over 8 bases. Germline V lookup: CDR1 LNHDA, CDR2 SQIVND (reference sequence). Trimming cost V 5 bases and J 8 bases; bases outside gene matches: 11. The CDR3 contains 15 residues. DNA of the CDR3: TGTGCCAGTAGTGGGACCCGGGAGGGCCGCGATGAGCAGTTCTTC. Amino acid sequence: CASSGTREGRDEQFF.

The chain has TRBV10-3 and TRBJ2-2, with a possible D match to TRBD2 (5 bases). Germline V gives CDR1 ENHRY, CDR2 SYGVKD. V was trimmed by 5 bases and J by 5 bases, leaving 9 bases between them. This CDR3 contains 13 residues. CDR3 in DNA: TGTGCCATCAGTCGCGGGCCTACCGGGGAGCTGTTTTTT. It encodes CAISRGPTGELFF.

The chain employs TRBV7-9 and TRBJ2-5; 12 bases are a match to TRBD2. V lost 6 bases to trimming and J lost 4 bases; unmatched junction nucleotides: 6. The V gene's germline CDR1 is SEHNR and CDR2 FQNEAQ (reference sequence). The CDR3 has 15 amino acids. CDR3 DNA sequence: TGTGCCAGCAGTTCTGGACTAGCGGGACTAGAGACCCAGTACTTC. Translation: CASSSGLAGLETQYF.

The DNA of the CDR3 is TGTGCCAGCACCCCTCTGAGGCGGGACAGGCCGAACACTGAAGCTTTCTTT. It translates to CASTPLRRDRPNTEAFF. The chain carries TRBV6-2 or TRBV6-3 and TRBJ1-1; 8 nucleotides line up with TRBD1. V shed 7 bases and J 1 base; nucleotides not matched to a gene: 14. CDR1 and CDR2 from the germline V gene are MNHEY and SVGEGT. The CDR3 is 17 amino acids.

V is TRBV6-5 and J is TRBJ2-7, with TRBD1 identical over 11 bases. Germline V CDR1 and CDR2: MNHEY, SVGAGI. The CDR3 extends over 14 amino acids. Trimming took 4 bases from V and 7 from J; bases not matched to a gene: 6. CDR3 residues: CASSWDRGSSEQYF. The CDR3, as DNA: TGTGCCAGCAGTTGGGACAGGGGGTCATCGGAGCAGTACTTC.

The rearrangement joins TRBV6-5 to TRBJ2-7; 10 bases are shared with TRBD2. This CDR3 contains 15 residues. Germline CDR1 is MNHEY and CDR2 is SVGAGI. The junction had 12 bases not matched to a gene; V was cut back by 6 bases and J by 7 bases. As DNA, the CDR3 is TGTGCCAGCAGCCTACTCTCTCTAGCGGGAGTAGAGCAGTACTTC. This sequence encodes CASSLLSLAGVEQYF.

This clone was seen once. The chain links TRBV18 to TRBJ2-7, with TRBD2 identical over 10 bases. This CDR3 has 15 amino acids. V lost 3 bases, J lost 4 bases, and 6 bases stayed unmatched. Germline CDR1 KGHSH, CDR2 LQKENI. The CDR3 region is CASSPSGRAGYEQYF. The CDR3 nucleotides are TGTGCCAGCTCACCCAGCGGGAGGGCCGGTTACGAGCAGTACTTC.